A single sample is the source of the 15 T cell receptor beta chains below, sequenced in a study of blood T cells in healthy people across ages. Next came a second PCR, run for about 6 to 12 cycles, which used a sample-barcoded 5' primer along with a J-beta primer mix. TCRdb re-called the 5' RACE reads through MiXCR, storing one row per CDR3 protein. The sample has about 650,000 distinct CDR3 sequences, about 30% seen once. Material for sequencing was blood. These receptors all stem from a woman aged 80 or older in good health.

V usage is TRBV3-1 and J usage is TRBJ2-1, with unresolved D. CDR3 length: 12 amino acids. The germline CDR1 and CDR2 sequences are LGHDT and YNNKEL (reference sequence). Trimming stripped 3 bases from V and 7 bases from J, with 7 bases between. CDR3 amino acids: CASSHGGNEQFF. CDR3 nucleotides: TGTGCCAGCAGCCATGGTGGGAATGAGCAGTTCTTC.

This clonotype turned up a few times. This rearrangement joins TRBV4-3 to TRBJ1-1; unclear D gene. Germline V lookup: CDR1 LGHNA, CDR2 YSLEER. This CDR3 region has 14 residues. V shed 0 bases and J shed 6 bases, with 11 bases lying between them. CDR3 bases: TGCGCCAGCAGCCAAGATAGTGCACTGCCTGAAGCTTTCTTT. This codes for CASSQDSALPEAFF.

Concerning this clonotype: One base away lies a much larger clone, so this may be a sequencing read error. V and J are TRBV15 and TRBJ2-3; D is uncertain. Germline assignment: CDR1 LNHNV and CDR2 YYDKDF (reference sequence). CDR3 length equals 12 residues. The CDR3 here is CATSRAEDMQYF. The DNA of the CDR3 is TGTGCCACCAGCAGAGCAGAAGATATGCAGTATTTT.

The sample holds many counts of this clonotype. The chain links TRBV28 to TRBJ2-5; maybe TRBD2 (5 bases). V lost 8 bases and J 1 base, leaving 11 bases between the germline ends. Germline CDR1 is MDHEN and CDR2 is SYDVKM. The CDR3 spans 13 residues. The CDR3, as DNA: TGTGCCAGCCGTTCGGGGATCCAAGAGACCCAGTACTTC. This encodes CASRSGIQETQYF.

About this clonotype: This sequence may be a read error, since a much larger clone differs from it by one base. The chain has TRBV5-1 and TRBJ1-2, with D possibly TRBD1 on 6 matching bases. The length of the CDR3 is 15 residues. CDR1 and CDR2 from the germline V gene are SGHRS and YFSETQ. CDR3 DNA sequence: TGCGCCGGCAGCTTACACAGGGTCGACGGCTATGGCTACACCTTC. This codes for CAGSLHRVDGYGYTF.

This clonotype was observed a few times. This chain links TRBV6-1 with TRBJ1-2, with a possible D match to TRBD1 (5 bases). Germline V gene sequence: CDR1 MNHNS, CDR2 SASEGT. This CDR3 contains 14 residues. V shed 7 bases and J shed 5 bases, with 17 bases lying between them. CDR3 DNA: TGTGCCAGCATGAGGGACGCCTTAGGATATGGCTACACCTTC. As protein: CASMRDALGYGYTF.

The chain has TRBV20-1 and TRBJ2-7; D might be TRBD1 or TRBD2, each matching 5 bases. V lost 6 bases to trimming and J lost 5 bases, with 17 bases between them. CDR1 DFQATT and CDR2 SNEGSKA come from the germline V gene (reference sequence). CDR3 length: 13 amino acids. The DNA of the CDR3 is TGCAGTGCCCGAACCCCAGGGACCCACGAGCAGTACTTC. This gives the protein CSARTPGTHEQYF.

At least ten counts were recorded for this clonotype. This sequence joins TRBV9 and TRBJ2-7; D is possibly TRBD1 (6 bases). The germline V gene encodes CDR1 SGDLS and CDR2 YYNGEE. V was clipped by 4 bases and J by 0 bases, with 14 bases between them. CDR3 length: 15 residues. The CDR3 bases are TGTGCCAGCAGCCCGAGCGGACAGAGCTCCTACGAGCAGTACTTC. This codes for CASSPSGQSSYEQYF.

Turning to this clonotype: A much larger clonotype is one base distant, so this may be a read error. This sequence joins TRBV7-3 and TRBJ1-4; D is unclear. Germline V lookup: CDR1 SGHTA, CDR2 FQGTGA. This CDR3 has 13 residues. CDR3 bases: TGTGCCAGCAGCCTAAACCATGGTGAAAAACGGTTTTTT. Amino acid sequence: CASSLNHGEKRFF.

Concerning this clonotype: A read error may be the cause here, since a much bigger clone is one base away. The chain joins TRBV28 to TRBJ2-1, with 10 bases lining up with TRBD2. The tail of the sequence fits TRBJ2-7 better, so the J call may be wrong. Germline values: CDR1 MDHEN, CDR2 SYDVKM. CDR3 length: 16 residues. DNA for the CDR3: TGTGCCAGCAGTACCATAGCGGGGGGCTCCTACAATGAGCAGTACTTC. It translates to CASSTIAGGSYNEQYF.

This chain connects TRBV7-2 to TRBJ1-4; TRBD1 matches at 7 bases. Trimming cost V 3 bases and J 4 bases; bases outside gene matches: 5. Germline CDR1 is SGHTA and CDR2 is FQGNSA. The CDR3 covers 15 residues. In DNA form, the CDR3 reads TGTGCCAGCAGCTTGACAGGGAGGGGTAATGAAAAACTGTTTTTT. This encodes CASSLTGRGNEKLFF. Full variable domain (missing parts from reference TRBV7-2 and TRBJ1-4): GAGVSQSPSNKVTEKGKDVELRCDPISGHTALYWYRQSLGQGLEFLIYFQGNSAPDKSGLPSDRFSAERTGGSVSTLTIQRTQQEDSAVYLCASSLTGRGNEKLFFGSGTQLSVL.

V gene TRBV5-1 combines with J gene TRBJ2-1; TRBD1 is a possible D gene (6 bases). TRBJ2-7 explains the end of the DNA better; the J call may be wrong. Per the germline V gene, CDR1 is SGHRS and CDR2 is YFSETQ. The CDR3 loop spans 17 amino acids. The CDR3 coding sequence is TGCGCCAGCAGCCTGGCCTTGGGGCCTGGGGGCTACAATGAGCAGTACTTC. This codes for CASSLALGPGGYNEQYF.

At least ten counts were recorded for this clonotype. The rearrangement joins TRBV29-1 to TRBJ1-2; 7 bases agree with TRBD1. This CDR3 is 15 amino acids long. J gave up 6 bases and V 6 bases, and 16 bases lay outside the gene matches. Germline CDR1 and CDR2: SQVTM and ANQGSEA. CDR3 in amino acids: CSVWDSSSQGDGYTF. In DNA form, the CDR3 reads TGCAGCGTATGGGACAGTTCCTCCCAAGGAGATGGCTACACCTTC.

The J gene is TRBJ2-4, the V gene TRBV6-5; D might be TRBD2 (5 bases). The J call is uncertain, as TRBJ2-7 better fits the DNA end. The CDR3 consists of 15 residues. The germline gives CDR1 MNHEY, CDR2 SVGAGI. The CDR3 is CASSLPGVDRYEQYF. CDR3 nucleotides: TGTGCCAGCAGTTTGCCCGGGGTAGACCGGTACGAGCAGTACTTC.

This clonotype has a count of ten or more. The chain combines TRBV5-1 with TRBJ2-7; possible D gene TRBD1, 7 bases. Trimming stripped 4 bases from V and 6 bases from J, with 17 bases between. The CDR3 is made up of 14 amino acids. CDR1 is SGHRS, CDR2 YFSETQ, per germline. CDR3 coding DNA: TGCGCCAGCAGCCCTCGCGGAGGGGGCAGCGAGCAGTACTTC. Translated, it gives CASSPRGGGSEQYF. Drawing the rest from reference TRBV5-1 and TRBJ2-7, the complete variable domain is KAGVTQTPRYLIKTRGQQVTLSCSPISGHRSVSWYQQTPGQGLQFLFEYFSETQRNKGNFPGRFSGRQFSNSRSEMNVSTLELGDSALYLCASSPRGGGSEQYFGPGTRLTVT.